Listed here are 21 T cell receptor beta chains from one sample, sequenced in a study of read filtering for tumor transcriptome and immune sequencing. Molecular barcoded adaptors covering alpha/delta and beta/gamma chains were used on approximately 400 ng RNA. TCRdb redid the calling of the reads with MiXCR, one entry per CDR3 protein. This table holds 75,000 to 95,000 distinct CDR3 sequences, 20% to 25% found once. Sequenced: a population of CD138-negative cells sorted from bone marrow. The receptors here all came from a donor older than 35 with multiple myeloma.

A note on this clonotype: A read error is possible here, since a much larger clone lies one base away. The chain recombines TRBV7-2 with TRBJ1-1; TRBD1 is a possible D gene (5 bases). Germline V gives CDR1 SGHTA, CDR2 FQGNSA. The CDR3 loop spans 18 amino acids. CDR3 nucleotides: TGTGCCAGCAGCCCACAGAGGGGCCCGAGCGGCGCGAACACTGAAGCTTCCTTT. Amino acid sequence: CASSPQRGPSGANTEASF.

The chain uses TRBV5-1 and TRBJ2-2; D unresolved. Germline V CDR1 and CDR2: SGHRS, YFSETQ. Deletions cut 2 bases from V and 0 bases from J, with 8 bases between. The CDR3 is made up of 15 amino acids. In nucleotides, the CDR3 is TGCGCCAGCAGCTTAGTCGAGGCGAACACCGGGGAGCTGTTTTTT. This translates into CASSLVEANTGELFF.

This clonotype was observed many times. The chain couples TRBV6-6 to TRBJ2-7; TRBD1 matches at 7 bases. Trimming took 6 bases from V and 6 from J; bases not matched to a gene: 5. CDR1 is MNHNY and CDR2 is SVGAGI in the germline V gene (reference sequence). This CDR3 region has 12 residues. DNA of the CDR3: TGTGCCAGCAGCCGTGACAGGGCCGAGCAGTACTTC. Its protein product is CASSRDRAEQYF.

Many counts were recorded for this clonotype. V and J are TRBV20-1 and TRBJ2-7; the D is unclear. Germline CDR1 reads DFQATT; CDR2 reads SNEGSKA (reference sequence). V was cut by 4 bases and J by 0 bases, with 13 bases left in between. This CDR3 comprises 14 residues. CDR3 protein: CSAKHPRSSYEQYF. CDR3 DNA: TGCAGTGCTAAACATCCAAGGAGCTCCTACGAGCAGTACTTC.

This clonotype occurred many times. This chain connects TRBV2 to TRBJ1-5; no clear D gene. Germline V gene data show CDR1 as SNHLY and CDR2 as FYNNEI. This CDR3 has 13 amino acids. V was trimmed by 7 bases and J by 0 bases, leaving 7 bases between them. CDR3 coding DNA: TGTGCCAGCAACGGAAATAGCAATCAGCCCCAGCATTTT. Translated: CASNGNSNQPQHF.

This clonotype occurred many times. The chain employs TRBV30 and TRBJ2-1; 7 bases are shared with TRBD2. Trimming at V came to 0 bases and at J to 12 bases, leaving 8 bases not matched to a gene. CDR3 length: 13 amino acids. Germline CDR1 GTSNPN, CDR2 SVGIG (reference sequence). DNA of the CDR3: TGTGCCTGGAGTGTACGGGGGGTGGAGGGGCAGTTCTTC. Translation: CAWSVRGVEGQFF.

This clonotype has ten or more counts. The CDR3 DNA sequence: TGTGCCAGTAGTGTCCAGGGGGCCGGGGAGCTGTTTTTT. Residues: CASSVQGAGELFF. J is TRBJ2-2 and V is TRBV19; 7 bases are shared with TRBD1. CDR3 size: 13 residues. Trimming at V came to 5 bases and at J to 6 bases, leaving 3 bases not matched to a gene. From germline, CDR1 is LNHDA and CDR2 SQIVND (reference sequence). The whole variable domain, filled in from reference TRBV19 and TRBJ2-2, reads DGGITQSPKYLFRKEGQNVTLSCEQNLNHDAMYWYRQDPGQGLRLIYYSQIVNDFQKGDIAEGYSVSREKKESFPLTVTSAQKNPTAFYLCASSVQGAGELFFGEGSRLTVL.

This clonotype has a handful of counts. This chain connects TRBV7-8 to TRBJ1-2; D unresolved. Germline V gene data show CDR1 as SGHVS and CDR2 as FQNEAQ. The V and J ends lost 3 bases and 3 bases respectively, with 11 bases between them. The CDR3 has 14 residues. The DNA for the CDR3 is TGTGCCAGCAGCTTGGGCGTCCTTCACTATGGCTACACCTTC. It translates to CASSLGVLHYGYTF.

This clonotype was observed at least ten times. The chain couples TRBV7-9 to TRBJ2-1; D remains unclear. The CDR3 sequence is 13 residues long. The V and J ends lost 0 bases and 3 bases respectively, with 3 bases between them. Germline V lookup: CDR1 SEHNR, CDR2 FQNEAQ (reference sequence). The CDR3 region is CASSLAFYNEQFF. CDR3 in DNA: TGTGCCAGCAGCTTAGCCTTCTACAATGAGCAGTTCTTC.

Of note for this clonotype: Because the CDR3 is missing its conserved closing phenylalanine or tryptophan, this is likely a read error. The chain employs TRBV11-2 and TRBJ1-2; no clear D gene. Germline V gene lookup returns CDR1 SGHAT and CDR2 FQNNGV. The length of the CDR3 is 16 residues. Deletions cut 5 bases from V and 6 bases from J, with 22 bases between. CDR3 protein: CASSQRLGPKAHGYTS. CDR3 nucleotide sequence: TGTGCCAGCAGCCAACGATTAGGACCGAAAGCCCATGGCTACACCTCC.

V and J are TRBV7-2 and TRBJ2-5; TRBD1 agrees at 9 bases. This CDR3 is built from 15 residues. Per the germline V gene, CDR1 is SGHTA and CDR2 is FQGNSA. Losses at the gene ends were 5 bases for V and 5 bases for J; bases not matched to a gene: 9. In DNA form, the CDR3 reads TGTGCCAGCAGCCCTGCAACAGGGGGCTATGAGACCCAGTACTTC. This translates into CASSPATGGYETQYF. The whole variable domain, filled in from reference TRBV7-2 and TRBJ2-5, reads GAGVSQSPSNKVTEKGKDVELRCDPISGHTALYWYRQSLGQGLEFLIYFQGNSAPDKSGLPSDRFSAERTGGSVSTLTIQRTQQEDSAVYLCASSPATGGYETQYFGPGTRLLVL.

Many counts were recorded for this clonotype. The chain uses TRBV6-5 and TRBJ2-7, with TRBD2 as a possible D gene (5 bases). The CDR3 contains 12 residues. The ends were cut back, 0 bases at V and 8 bases at J, with 8 bases in the middle. Germline lookup yields CDR1 MNHEY and CDR2 SVGAGI. The DNA of the CDR3 is TGTGCCAGCAGTTACTCGGCGGGCAAGCAGTACTTC. Amino acid sequence: CASSYSAGKQYF.

This clonotype was counted many times. The rearrangement joins TRBV28 to TRBJ2-6; possibly TRBD2 for D (5 bases). This CDR3 spans 17 amino acids. In germline, CDR1 is MDHEN, CDR2 SYDVKM. V shed 2 bases and J shed 1 base, with 12 bases lying between them. The CDR3 is CASSLLYRGSGANVLTF. The CDR3 DNA is TGTGCCAGCAGTTTACTATATCGGGGATCTGGGGCCAACGTCCTGACTTTC.

In regard to this clonotype: A much larger clone sits a single nucleotide away, making a read error possible. A read error is likely, as this CDR3 ends without the conserved phenylalanine or tryptophan. The chain carries TRBV5-1 and TRBJ1-1; no clear D gene. This CDR3 spans 14 amino acids. Trimming removed 4 bases at V and 0 bases at J, with 10 bases between. CDR1 is SGHRS, CDR2 YFSETQ, per germline. In DNA, the CDR3 is TGCGCCAGCAGCGGTGGAGCGGTGAACACTGAAGCTTTCCTT. Its protein product is CASSGGAVNTEAFL.

There are a few counts of this clonotype. This chain joins TRBV2 and TRBJ1-1; D perhaps matches TRBD1 (6 bases). Germline values: CDR1 SNHLY, CDR2 FYNNEI. CDR3 length: 11 residues. V was clipped by 7 bases and J by 7 bases, with 10 bases between them. DNA of the CDR3: TGTGCCAGCATTGGGACACTTGAAGCTTTCTTT. Translated: CASIGTLEAFF. Full variable domain (rest looked up from reference TRBV2 and TRBJ1-1): EPEVTQTPSHQVTQMGQEVILRCVPISNHLYFYWYRQILGQKVEFLVSFYNNEISEKSEIFDDQFSVERPDGSNFTLKIRSTKLEDSAMYFCASIGTLEAFFGQGTRLTVV.

This clonotype was seen ten or more times. The J gene is TRBJ2-5, the V gene TRBV4-1; unclear D gene. The V end lost 0 bases, the J end lost 3 bases, and 2 bases lay between the germline ends. In germline, CDR1 is MGHRA, CDR2 YSYEKL. This CDR3 has 12 residues. The CDR3 protein is CASSQDEETQYF. The CDR3 DNA reads TGCGCCAGCAGCCAAGATGAAGAGACCCAGTACTTC.

The table lists this clonotype with many counts. The chain couples TRBV3-1 to TRBJ2-2, with D unresolved. In germline, CDR1 is LGHDT, CDR2 YNNKEL (reference sequence). The CDR3 is 14 residues long. V was pared by 1 base and J by 2 bases, with 5 bases between. CDR3 sequence reads: CASSQVYNTGELFF. In DNA form, the CDR3 reads TGTGCCAGCAGCCAAGTTTACAACACCGGGGAGCTGTTTTTT.

Ten or more counts support this clonotype. This chain links TRBV5-5 with TRBJ2-1; D gene uncertain. This CDR3 contains 14 residues. Deletions cut 2 bases from V and 6 bases from J, with 12 bases between. In germline, CDR1 is SGHKS, CDR2 YYEKEE (reference sequence). The CDR3 nucleotides are TGTGCCAGCAGCTTTTTCAGCGAATCCAATGAGCAGTTCTTC. This translates into CASSFFSESNEQFF.

This clonotype was seen repeatedly, ten times or more. This chain links TRBV29-1 with TRBJ2-3, with 8 bases lining up with TRBD1. Per germline, CDR1 SQVTM and CDR2 ANQGSEA. This CDR3 is built from 13 residues. With V trimmed by 7 bases and J by 0 bases, 3 bases remained unmatched. The CDR3 nucleotides read TGCAGCGCAGGACAGGGTAGCACAGATACGCAGTATTTT. Its protein product is CSAGQGSTDTQYF.

This clonotype was detected many times. The chain joins TRBV6-6 to TRBJ1-1; D is possibly TRBD1 (6 bases). The CDR3 consists of 12 residues. CDR1 is MNHNY and CDR2 is SVGAGI in the germline V gene (reference sequence). V lost 5 bases and J lost 7, with 11 bases in between. DNA for the CDR3: TGTGCCAGCAGTGACAGGACAGTTGAAGCTTTCTTT. Its protein product is CASSDRTVEAFF.

The chain employs TRBV3-1 and TRBJ1-1; the D gene is possibly TRBD1 (5 bases). The CDR3 is 16 amino acids. Germline V lookup: CDR1 LGHDT, CDR2 YNNKEL (reference sequence). V was cut by 5 bases and J by 4 bases, with 20 bases left in between. CDR3 in DNA: TGTGCCAGCAGCTCTTTTGGAAGTCCTGGGGGCACTGAAGCTTTCTTT. It codes for CASSSFGSPGGTEAFF.